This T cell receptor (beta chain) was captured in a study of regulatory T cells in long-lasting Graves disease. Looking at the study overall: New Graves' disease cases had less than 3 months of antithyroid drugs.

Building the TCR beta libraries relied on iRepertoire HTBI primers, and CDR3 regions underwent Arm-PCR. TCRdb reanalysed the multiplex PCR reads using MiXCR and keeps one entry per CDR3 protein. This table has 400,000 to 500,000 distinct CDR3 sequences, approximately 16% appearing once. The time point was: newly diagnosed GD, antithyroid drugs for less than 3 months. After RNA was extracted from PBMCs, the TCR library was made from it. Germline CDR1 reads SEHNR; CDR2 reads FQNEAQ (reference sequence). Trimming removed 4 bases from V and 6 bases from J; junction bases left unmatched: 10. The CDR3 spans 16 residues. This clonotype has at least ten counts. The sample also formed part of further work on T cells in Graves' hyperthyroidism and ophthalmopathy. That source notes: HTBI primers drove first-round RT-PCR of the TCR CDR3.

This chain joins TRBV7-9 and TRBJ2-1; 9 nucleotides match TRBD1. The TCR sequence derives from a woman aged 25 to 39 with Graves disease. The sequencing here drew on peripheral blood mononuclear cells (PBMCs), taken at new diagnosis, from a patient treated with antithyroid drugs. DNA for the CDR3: TGTGCCAGCAGCTGGACGGACAGGGGTCCCTTCAATGAGCAGTTCTTC. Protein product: CASSWTDRGPFNEQFF.